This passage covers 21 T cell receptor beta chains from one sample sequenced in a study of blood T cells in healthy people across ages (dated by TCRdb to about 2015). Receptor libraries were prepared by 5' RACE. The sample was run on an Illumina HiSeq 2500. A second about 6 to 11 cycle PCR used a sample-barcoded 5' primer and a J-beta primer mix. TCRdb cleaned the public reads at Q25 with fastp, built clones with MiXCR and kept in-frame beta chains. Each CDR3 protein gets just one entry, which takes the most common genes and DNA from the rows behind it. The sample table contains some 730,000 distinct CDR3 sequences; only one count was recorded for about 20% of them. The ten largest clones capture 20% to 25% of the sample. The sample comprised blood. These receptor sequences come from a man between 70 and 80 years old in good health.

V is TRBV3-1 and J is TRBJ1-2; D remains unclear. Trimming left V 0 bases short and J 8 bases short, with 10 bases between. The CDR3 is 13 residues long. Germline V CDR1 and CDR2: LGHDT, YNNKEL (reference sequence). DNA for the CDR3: TGTGCCAGCAGCCAAGATGGGCGGGAAGGCTACACCTTC. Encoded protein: CASSQDGREGYTF.

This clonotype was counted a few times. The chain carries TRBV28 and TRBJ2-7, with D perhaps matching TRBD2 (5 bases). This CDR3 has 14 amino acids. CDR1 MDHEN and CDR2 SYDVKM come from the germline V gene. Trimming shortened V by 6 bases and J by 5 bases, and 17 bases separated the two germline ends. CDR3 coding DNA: TGTGCCAGCAGGGATAGTGGGAGAATCCACGAGCAGTACTTC. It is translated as CASRDSGRIHEQYF.

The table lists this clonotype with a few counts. The CDR3 reads CASSQDRTGVTEAFF. DNA for the CDR3: TGCGCCAGCAGCCAAGATCGGACAGGGGTCACTGAAGCTTTCTTT. The chain is built from TRBV4-1 and TRBJ1-1; TRBD1 matches 9 bases. Germline V gene data show CDR1 as MGHRA and CDR2 as YSYEKL. Trimming cost V 0 bases and J 4 bases; bases outside gene matches: 3. The CDR3 is 15 residues long.

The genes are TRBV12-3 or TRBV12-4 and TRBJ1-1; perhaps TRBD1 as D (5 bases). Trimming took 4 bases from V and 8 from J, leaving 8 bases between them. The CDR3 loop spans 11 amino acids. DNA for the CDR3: TGTGCCAGCAGTTCCCACAGGGAAGCTTTCTTT. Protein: CASSSHREAFF.

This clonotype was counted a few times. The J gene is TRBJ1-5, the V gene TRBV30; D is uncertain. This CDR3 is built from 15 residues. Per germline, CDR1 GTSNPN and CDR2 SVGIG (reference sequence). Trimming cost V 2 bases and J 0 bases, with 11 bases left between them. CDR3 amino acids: CAWSRPPYSNQPQHF. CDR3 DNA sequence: TGTGCCTGGAGTAGGCCACCTTATAGCAATCAGCCCCAGCATTTT.

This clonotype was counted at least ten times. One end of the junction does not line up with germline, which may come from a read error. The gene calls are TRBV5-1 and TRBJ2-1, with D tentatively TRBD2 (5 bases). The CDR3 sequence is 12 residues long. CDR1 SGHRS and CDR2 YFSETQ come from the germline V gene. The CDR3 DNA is TGTGCCAGCAGCTTAGCGCTAAATGAGCAGTTCTTC. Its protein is CASSLALNEQFF.

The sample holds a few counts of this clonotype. The CDR3 loop reads CASSLVWGLGIEQYF. CDR3 nucleotides: TGTGCCAGCAGCTTAGTTTGGGGGTTAGGGATCGAGCAGTACTTC. V and J are TRBV7-2 and TRBJ2-7; D assignment may be TRBD1 or TRBD2 (5 bases each). Per germline, CDR1 SGHTA and CDR2 FQGNSA. Trimming pared 1 base from V and 6 bases from J, leaving 16 bases between. CDR3 length: 15 residues.

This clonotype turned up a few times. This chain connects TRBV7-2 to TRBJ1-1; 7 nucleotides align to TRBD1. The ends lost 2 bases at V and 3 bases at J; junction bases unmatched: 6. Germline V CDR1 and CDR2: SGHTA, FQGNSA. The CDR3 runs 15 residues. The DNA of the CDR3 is TGTGCCAGCAGCTTAAGCGGAGGGGGCGACACTGAAGCTTTCTTT. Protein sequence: CASSLSGGGDTEAFF. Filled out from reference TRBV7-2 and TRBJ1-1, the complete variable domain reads GAGVSQSPSNKVTEKGKDVELRCDPISGHTALYWYRQSLGQGLEFLIYFQGNSAPDKSGLPSDRFSAERTGGSVSTLTIQRTQQEDSAVYLCASSLSGGGDTEAFFGQGTRLTVV.

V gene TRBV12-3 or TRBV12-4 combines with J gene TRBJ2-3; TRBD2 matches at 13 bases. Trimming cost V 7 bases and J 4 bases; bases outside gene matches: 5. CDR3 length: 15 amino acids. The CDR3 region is CASTPGLAGADTQYF. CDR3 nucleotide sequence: TGTGCCAGCACCCCCGGACTAGCGGGAGCAGATACGCAGTATTTT.

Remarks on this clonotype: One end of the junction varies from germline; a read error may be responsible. In DNA, the CDR3 is TGTGCCATCAGTGACAGGGCCGCCAAAAACATTCAATACTTC. It codes for CAISDRAAKNIQYF. The V call is TRBV10-3, the J call TRBJ2-4; the D gene is possibly TRBD1 (5 bases). The CDR3 loop spans 14 amino acids. Germline V gene sequence: CDR1 ENHRY, CDR2 SYGVKD.

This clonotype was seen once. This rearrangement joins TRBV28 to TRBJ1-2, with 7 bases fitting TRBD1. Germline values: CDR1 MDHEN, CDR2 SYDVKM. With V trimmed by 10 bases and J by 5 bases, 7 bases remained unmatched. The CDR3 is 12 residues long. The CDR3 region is CATQGQSYGYTF. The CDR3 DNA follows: TGTGCCACCCAGGGACAGTCATATGGCTACACCTTC.

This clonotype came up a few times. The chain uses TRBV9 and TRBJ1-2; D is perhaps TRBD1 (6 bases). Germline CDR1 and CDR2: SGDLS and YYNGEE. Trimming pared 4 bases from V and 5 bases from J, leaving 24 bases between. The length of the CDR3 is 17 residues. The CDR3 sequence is CASSPGVPLNHRYGYTF. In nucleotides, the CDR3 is TGTGCCAGCAGCCCAGGGGTTCCTCTCAATCACCGGTATGGCTACACCTTC.

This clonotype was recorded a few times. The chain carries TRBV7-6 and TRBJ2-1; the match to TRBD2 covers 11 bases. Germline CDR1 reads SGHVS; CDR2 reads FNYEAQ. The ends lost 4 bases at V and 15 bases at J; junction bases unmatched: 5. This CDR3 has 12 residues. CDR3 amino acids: CASSSLAGGVFF. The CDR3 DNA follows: TGTGCCAGCAGCTCCTTAGCGGGGGGGGTGTTCTTC.

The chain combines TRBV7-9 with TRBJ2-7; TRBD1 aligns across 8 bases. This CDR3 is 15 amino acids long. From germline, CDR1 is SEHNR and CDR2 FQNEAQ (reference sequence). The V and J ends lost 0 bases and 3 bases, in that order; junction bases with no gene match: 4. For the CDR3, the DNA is TGTGCCAGCAGCTTAGCGGCACAGGGGGACTACGAGCAGTACTTC. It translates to CASSLAAQGDYEQYF.

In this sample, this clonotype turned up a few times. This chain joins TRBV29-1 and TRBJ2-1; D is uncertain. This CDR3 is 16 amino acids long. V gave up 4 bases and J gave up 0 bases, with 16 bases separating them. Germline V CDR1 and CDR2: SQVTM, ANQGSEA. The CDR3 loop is CSVGIRSPSSYNEQFF. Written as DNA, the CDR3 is TGCAGCGTTGGGATCCGATCCCCGAGCTCCTACAATGAGCAGTTCTTC.

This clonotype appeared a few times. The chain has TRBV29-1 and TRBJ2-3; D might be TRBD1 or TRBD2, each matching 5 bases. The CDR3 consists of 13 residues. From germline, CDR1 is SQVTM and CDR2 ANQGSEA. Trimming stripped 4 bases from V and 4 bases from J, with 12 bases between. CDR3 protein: CSVVRGAADTQYF. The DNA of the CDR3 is TGCAGCGTTGTGAGGGGAGCGGCAGATACGCAGTATTTT.

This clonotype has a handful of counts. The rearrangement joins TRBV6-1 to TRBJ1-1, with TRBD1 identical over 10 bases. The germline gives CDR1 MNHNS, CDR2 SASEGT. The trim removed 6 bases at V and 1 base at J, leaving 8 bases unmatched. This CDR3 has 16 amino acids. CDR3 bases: TGTGCCAGCAGACCTTCCGGGACAGGGGCGAACACTGAAGCTTTCTTT. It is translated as CASRPSGTGANTEAFF.

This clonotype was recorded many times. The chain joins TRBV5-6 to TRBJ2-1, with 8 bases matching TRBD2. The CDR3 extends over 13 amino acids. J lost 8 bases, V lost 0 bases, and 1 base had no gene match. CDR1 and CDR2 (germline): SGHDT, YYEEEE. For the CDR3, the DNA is TGTGCCAGCAGCTTGGCAGCGGGGGATGAGCAGTTCTTC. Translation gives CASSLAAGDEQFF.

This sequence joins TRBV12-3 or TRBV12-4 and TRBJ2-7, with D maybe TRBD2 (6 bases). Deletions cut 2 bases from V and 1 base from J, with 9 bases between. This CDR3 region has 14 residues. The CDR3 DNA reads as TGTGCCAGCAGTTTATCGGGGGATTCCTACGAGCAGTACGTC. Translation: CASSLSGDSYEQYV.

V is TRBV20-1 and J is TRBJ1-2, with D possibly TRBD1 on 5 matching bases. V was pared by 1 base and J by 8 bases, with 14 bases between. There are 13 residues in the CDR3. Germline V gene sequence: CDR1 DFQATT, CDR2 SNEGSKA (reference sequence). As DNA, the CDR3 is TGCAGTGCTAGAGGATCCGGGACTCCGGGCTACACCTTC. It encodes CSARGSGTPGYTF.

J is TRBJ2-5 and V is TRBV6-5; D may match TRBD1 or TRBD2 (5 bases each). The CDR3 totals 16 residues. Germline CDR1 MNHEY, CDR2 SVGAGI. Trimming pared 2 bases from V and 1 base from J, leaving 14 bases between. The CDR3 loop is CASSYTGGSRQETQYF. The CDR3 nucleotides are TGTGCCAGCAGTTACACAGGAGGATCTCGCCAAGAGACCCAGTACTTC.